The text below deals with one T cell receptor (beta chain). Its specific antigen is unknown. No clone much larger than this one lies a single base away; base qualities are absent. Healthy HIV-negative adults with no recently reported acute infections or vaccinations were included as donors. All donors were Caucasian adults living in Nashville, Tennessee, USA. Magnetic negative selection was used to enrich CD4+ T cells, after which naive cells were positively selected on CD45RA and the negative fraction became the memory subset. Blood was obtained by leukapheresis, after which PBMCs were separated by Ficoll-Histopaque density gradient centrifugation and cryopreserved in liquid nitrogen vapor phase. Purity and quantity of every magnetically sorted T cell population were checked by analytical flow cytometry. Genomic DNA was isolated from every sorted fraction and measured by UV absorbance on a Nanodrop 2000c.

Using the deep immunoSEQ assay, multiplex PCR amplified TCR CDR3 regions from genomic DNA. Genomic DNA extracted from each cell subset was distributed evenly over all wells of several immunoSEQ 96-well plates, and each plate served as one replicate. For sorted subsets, around 0.2 ug of genomic DNA, equivalent to 25,000 to 35,000 T cell genomes, went into each replicate PCR. Purified libraries were measured with a Qubit 3.0 fluorometer, size-checked on a Bioanalyzer 2100, and measured again with the KAPA Library Quantification kit. Every immunoSEQ 96-well plate was sequenced on a separate single-read 150-cycle Illumina NextSeq 550 flow cell. As for the authors' bioinformatics: Because only junctional sequences without quality scores were contained in the immunoSEQ output, filtering matching that applied to full-length reads could not be performed. To assign V/J genes and CDR3, sequences were annotated using PyIR, a Python wrapper for IgBLAST v1.9, with IMGT germline references. Reads were removed for weak V/J assignments (E-value above 1e-6), missing CDR3, stop codons, out-of-frame junctions, or ambiguous translated residues. V3J clonotypes were defined as sequences sharing an identical inferred V gene, J gene, and CDR3 amino acid sequence. To compute the percentage overlap between repertoires, the number of shared unique clonotypes was divided by the size of the smaller repertoire. Repertoire richness was assessed with RTK rarefaction, the Chao1 estimator, and Recon v2.1 estimates of unobserved clonotypes. For all TCRbeta clonotypes obtained by the gDNA method from several donors, generation probabilities were computed with OLGA. In TCRdb, the immuneACCESS table is reduced to in-frame sequences with V and J assigned. These tables do not hold every clone; where another copy was compared, an unresolved V gene accounts for under half, and the others remain unexplained. For V, J and clone size, that table is used; D and trimming come from the DNA. Recorded for this sample are some 2 million clones; around 95% of them occurred a single time. Of the sample, approximately 0.13% is held by the ten largest clones.

This sample is drawn from a study of shared clonotypes between healthy human individuals (TCRdb year 2020). For the wider study: A few men and two women, aged 18 to 49 years, made up the cohort. Libraries were prepared and TCR repertoires were sequenced by different laboratories using diverse techniques, in order to increase sequencing depth and limit assay-specific biases. For each donor, three plates each were used for CD4 naive and CD4 memory, two plates were used for CD8 naive, and one plate was used for CD8 memory. Per donor, leukapheresis produced somewhere between about 0.9 and 10 billion PBMCs. Blood TCR repertoires of five healthy adults were deeply sequenced to estimate repertoire size and the extent of clonotype sharing between individuals.

Overall study outcomes, separate from this receptor: Incomplete sequencing was indicated by rarefaction of sorted-subset datasets, despite the large sequencing depth. Only blood was sampled, and tissue TCR repertoires likely differ from those in blood. Because the study included only a small number of donors, the genetic and exposure-history diversity represented was limited. Clonotypes shared by all four sorted-subset donors showed higher generation probabilities than non-shared clonotypes. Across several donors, 4.5% to 6.5% of naive CD4, roughly 3.5% of naive CD8, 2% to 2.5% of memory CD4, and roughly 0.41% of memory CD8 clonotypes were shared. Based on pairwise subsampling, the degree of clonotype sharing among donors was expected to be affected by sequencing depth. Naive subsets generally had larger estimated clonotype richness than memory subsets did.

The specimen sequenced was naive CD4+ T cells sorted from blood. What this sample's cell subset or site label stands for: CD45RA+ positively selected. This TCR derives from a man aged 18-30 years in good health.

The nucleotide sequence is given as TGTGCCAGCAGCCGACAGGGTAGCTATGGCTACACCTTC. Its product reads: CASSRQGSYGYTF. Recombination joined TRBV7-9 with TRBJ1-2, with 7 bases in between that match TRBD1. CDR1 SEHNR and CDR2 FQNEAQ were looked up in the germline V gene (reference sequence). From the cysteine up to the phenylalanine, the CDR3 has a length of 13 residues. Only the CDR3 portion is preserved as DNA: 39 bases, with reading frame beginning at the first base. Unmatched junction bases come to 4, with V trimmed by 5 bases and J by 4 bases.